The clone carrying this TCR beta chain was seen at least ten times. The data are from a study of blood T cells in healthy people across ages. A J-beta primer mix and a sample-barcoded 5' primer were used in a second PCR of roughly 7 to 12 cycles. From the 5' RACE reads, TCRdb called clonotypes with MiXCR, one entry per CDR3 protein. The table has 800,000 to 950,000 distinct CDR3 sequences, about 34% seen once; the top ten hold 10% to 15%. This CDR3 has 14 amino acids. The germline V gene has CDR1 SNHLY and CDR2 FYNNEI. Trimming removed 5 bases from V and 1 base from J, with 9 bases in between. The specimen sequenced was blood. The clonotype originates from a man in his late teens or twenties in good health. This chain uses TRBV2 with TRBJ1-5, with unresolved D. The CDR3 DNA follows: TGTGCCAGCAGTACCGCTGGGAGCAATCAGCCCCAGCATTTT. Its translation: CASSTAGSNQPQHF.